The rows below give T cell receptor beta chains drawn from one sample of a study of T-cell reconstitution after alpha-beta-depleted transplantation in children. Using its own MiXCR run on the PCR reads, TCRdb lists one record per CDR3 protein. Of approximately 170,000 distinct CDR3 sequences listed, 8.5% to 14% are singletons. The sample in question was PBMCs, obtained before TCRalphabeta/CD19-depleted stem cell transplant. The receptors originated from a boy aged 2-9 years with acute myeloid leukemia, due to receive a stem cell transplant. Each CDR3 is given with its conserved first and last residue. Each record gives: V gene, clone size, J gene, D gene, CDR3 protein, CDR3 DNA. A D gene is named only where the DNA matches it firmly. A clone size is listed for some rows: how often the clone was seen (once, few, many), or a class if it is expanded.

TRBV20-1	.	TRBJ2-3	.	CSATSPDGLDTQYF	TGCAGTGCTACCTCGCCTGATGGTTTGGATACGCAGTATTTT
TRBV7-2	few	TRBJ2-1	TRBD1	CASSPGGWGEQFF	TGTGCCAGCAGCCCAGGGGGCTGGGGTGAGCAGTTCTTC
TRBV7-8	many	TRBJ2-1	TRBD2	CASSFPDEREKTYNEQFF	TGTGCCAGCAGCTTCCCGGATGAGCGGGAGAAAACCTACAATGAGCAGTTCTTC
TRBV12-3/TRBV12-4	many	TRBJ1-1	.	CASTRAMNTEAFF	TGTGCCAGCACCAGGGCCATGAACACTGAAGCTTTCTTT
TRBV7-9	many	TRBJ2-1	TRBD2	CASKWREMNEQFF	TGTGCCAGCAAATGGCGGGAGATGAATGAGCAGTTCTTC
TRBV28	many	TRBJ2-7	.	CASSLPHVNEQYF	TGTGCCAGCAGTTTACCCCACGTGAACGAGCAGTACTTC
TRBV11-2	many	TRBJ2-3	.	CASSLDIRRGDTQYF	TGTGCCAGCAGCTTAGATATACGAAGGGGAGATACGCAGTATTTT
TRBV4-1	many	TRBJ2-5	.	CASSQDAGQQETQYF	TGCGCCAGCAGCCAAGATGCGGGTCAGCAAGAGACCCAGTACTTC
TRBV5-1	many	TRBJ1-1	.	CASRLSGDGTEAFF	TGCGCCAGCAGGCTGTCAGGGGACGGCACTGAAGCTTTCTTT
TRBV11-2	.	TRBJ2-1	TRBD2	CASSLGPSGINEQFF	TGTGCCAGCAGCCTCGGTCCTAGCGGGATCAATGAGCAGTTCTTC
TRBV12-3/TRBV12-4	many	TRBJ2-7	.	CASSSTPDSYEQYF	TGTGCCAGCAGTTCTACCCCAGACAGCTACGAGCAGTACTTC
TRBV5-1	many	TRBJ2-3	.	CASTPQPSSTDTQYF	TGCGCCAGCACCCCCCAGCCTTCGAGCACAGATACGCAGTATTTT
TRBV12-3/TRBV12-4	many	TRBJ2-3	.	CASRYRDPSTDTQYF	TGTGCCAGCAGATATAGGGACCCCAGCACAGATACGCAGTATTTT
TRBV7-2	many	TRBJ2-2	TRBD1	CASSSDRLGTGELFF	TGTGCCAGCAGCTCGGACAGGCTGGGGACCGGGGAGCTGTTTTTT
TRBV5-1	many	TRBJ1-1	.	CASSSNRDEAFF	TGCGCCAGCAGCTCGAACAGGGATGAAGCTTTCTTT
TRBV3-1	many	TRBJ2-3	TRBD2	CASSQDPPASGTDTQYF	TGTGCCAGCAGCCAAGATCCACCGGCTAGCGGAACAGATACGCAGTATTTT
TRBV20-1	many	TRBJ1-2	TRBD1	CSARVMGPRDRAVSIYGYTF	TGCAGTGCTAGAGTCATGGGACCCCGGGACAGGGCCGTCAGTATCTATGGCTACACCTTC
TRBV25-1	many	TRBJ2-2	.	CASGDGTGELFF	TGTGCCAGCGGGGACGGCACCGGGGAGCTGTTTTTT
TRBV4-1	many	TRBJ2-1	.	CASSGLYNEQFF	TGCGCCAGCAGTGGACTTTACAATGAGCAGTTCTTC
TRBV27	many	TRBJ2-2	.	CASNTGYTGELFF	TGTGCCAGTAACACAGGGTACACCGGGGAGCTGTTTTTT
TRBV5-1	many	TRBJ2-2	TRBD2	CASSFSGRYTGELFF	TGCGCCAGCAGCTTTAGCGGGCGGTACACCGGGGAGCTGTTTTTT
TRBV30	.	TRBJ2-3	TRBD2	CAWSGLAGTDTQYF	TGTGCCTGGAGTGGACTAGCGGGGACAGATACGCAGTATTTT
TRBV7-8	many	TRBJ2-2	.	CASSQTARGRTGELFF	TGTGCCAGCAGCCAGACGGCAAGGGGTCGAACCGGGGAGCTGTTTTTT
TRBV3-1	many	TRBJ2-1	TRBD2	CASSQDLPGTSGTNEQFF	TGTGCCAGCAGCCAAGATCTTCCTGGGACTAGCGGGACCAATGAGCAGTTCTTC
TRBV12-3/TRBV12-4	many	TRBJ1-1	.	CASSIFLNTEAFF	TGTGCCAGCAGTATCTTTTTGAACACTGAAGCTTTCTTT
TRBV5-1	many	TRBJ2-1	.	CASSLMTGEANEQFF	TGCGCCAGCAGCTTGATGACGGGAGAGGCCAATGAGCAGTTCTTC
TRBV5-1	many	TRBJ2-7	TRBD2	CASSFELAGSRYEQYF	TGCGCCAGCAGCTTCGAATTAGCGGGATCGAGGTACGAGCAGTACTTC
TRBV28	many	TRBJ1-5	.	CASSLRAPSLNQPQHF	TGTGCCAGCAGTTTACGGGCCCCCTCTCTCAATCAGCCCCAGCATTTT
TRBV27	.	TRBJ2-1	.	CASTLGAGAPNEQFF	TGTGCCAGCACTCTAGGGGCAGGGGCCCCCAATGAGCAGTTCTTC
TRBV29-1	many	TRBJ2-1	TRBD2	CSVPLRGLAGGEQFF	TGCAGCGTCCCCCTAAGGGGACTAGCGGGAGGTGAGCAGTTCTTC
TRBV7-9	.	TRBJ2-7	.	CASSAPGKMDEQYF	TGTGCCAGCAGCGCCCCAGGTAAAATGGACGAGCAGTACTTC
TRBV5-1	many	TRBJ1-1	.	CASSFLTGNTEAFF	TGCGCCAGCAGCTTCCTGACGGGAAACACTGAAGCTTTCTTT
TRBV25-1	few	TRBJ2-2	.	CASGYSNTGELFF	TGTGCCAGCGGATATTCGAACACCGGGGAGCTGTTTTTT
TRBV10-3	many	TRBJ1-5	TRBD1	CAIQGAGTDTQHF	TGTGCCATACAGGGGGCTGGAACAGATACGCAGCATTTT
TRBV29-1	many	TRBJ2-3	TRBD1	CSVGTGGSTDTQYF	TGCAGCGTTGGGACAGGGGGCAGCACAGATACGCAGTATTTT
TRBV28	many	TRBJ2-7	TRBD1	CASSPGTGESYEQYF	TGTGCCAGCAGTCCCGGGACAGGTGAATCCTACGAGCAGTACTTC
TRBV4-1	many	TRBJ2-7	TRBD1	CASRASGTGLPEQYF	TGCGCCAGCAGAGCATCCGGGACAGGACTCCCCGAGCAGTACTTC
TRBV25-1	many	TRBJ1-1	.	CASKTGLTEAFF	TGTGCCAGCAAAACGGGACTGACTGAAGCTTTCTTT
TRBV20-1	many	TRBJ2-1	TRBD2	CCARLLSGRISYNEQFF	TGCTGTGCTAGACTCCTTAGCGGGAGGATCTCCTACAATGAGCAGTTCTTC
TRBV29-1	.	TRBJ2-1	.	CSVGILRGSDNEQFF	TGCAGCGTTGGAATTTTAAGGGGGTCGGACAATGAGCAGTTCTTC
TRBV7-6	many	TRBJ2-1	.	CASSARGEQFF	TGTGCCAGCAGCGCCCGAGGTGAGCAGTTCTTC
TRBV27	many	TRBJ2-3	.	CASSPRTDLLTDTQYF	TGTGCCAGCAGTCCACGGACGGACCTCCTCACAGATACGCAGTATTTT
TRBV27	many	TRBJ2-3	.	CASGLDVVDTQYF	TGTGCCAGCGGCTTGGACGTGGTAGATACGCAGTATTTT
TRBV5-1	many	TRBJ2-5	TRBD1	CASSLGQGETQYF	TGCGCCAGCAGCTTGGGACAGGGAGAGACCCAGTACTTC
TRBV7-3	many	TRBJ2-3	TRBD2	CASSPLAGRGDTQYF	TGTGCCAGCAGCCCCCTAGCGGGGCGGGGAGATACGCAGTATTTT
TRBV20-1	many	TRBJ2-5	.	CSARDYAWGTQETQYF	TGCAGTGCTAGAGATTATGCTTGGGGGACCCAAGAGACCCAGTACTTC
TRBV5-5	many	TRBJ2-3	.	CASSFDSTDTQYF	TGTGCCAGCAGCTTCGATAGCACAGATACGCAGTATTTT
TRBV18	many	TRBJ1-1	.	CASADNTEAFF	TGTGCCAGTGCGGACAACACTGAAGCTTTCTTT
TRBV12-3/TRBV12-4	many	TRBJ1-6	TRBD1	CASSMTGKNSPLHF	TGTGCCAGCAGCATGACAGGGAAAAATTCACCCCTCCACTTT
TRBV12-3/TRBV12-4	many	TRBJ1-6	.	CASSPVANSPLHF	TGTGCCAGCAGCCCGGTCGCTAATTCACCCCTCCACTTT
TRBV12-3/TRBV12-4	many	TRBJ1-1	.	CASSRQEPLNTEAFF	TGTGCCAGCAGTCGACAGGAACCCCTGAACACTGAAGCTTTCTTT
TRBV4-2	many	TRBJ2-2	.	CASSQDGSSHLGELFF	TGTGCCAGCAGCCAAGATGGGAGTTCCCATTTGGGGGAGCTGTTTTTT
TRBV6-2/TRBV6-3	many	TRBJ2-7	TRBD2	CASSYSRLAGYEQYF	TGTGCCAGCAGTTACTCGCGACTAGCGGGCTACGAGCAGTACTTC
TRBV5-1	many	TRBJ1-4	.	CASSLGGTTNEKLFF	TGCGCCAGCAGCTTGGGAGGGACAACTAATGAAAAACTGTTTTTT
TRBV15	many	TRBJ1-1	.	CATSREVNTEAFF	TGTGCCACCAGCAGAGAGGTGAACACTGAAGCTTTCTTT